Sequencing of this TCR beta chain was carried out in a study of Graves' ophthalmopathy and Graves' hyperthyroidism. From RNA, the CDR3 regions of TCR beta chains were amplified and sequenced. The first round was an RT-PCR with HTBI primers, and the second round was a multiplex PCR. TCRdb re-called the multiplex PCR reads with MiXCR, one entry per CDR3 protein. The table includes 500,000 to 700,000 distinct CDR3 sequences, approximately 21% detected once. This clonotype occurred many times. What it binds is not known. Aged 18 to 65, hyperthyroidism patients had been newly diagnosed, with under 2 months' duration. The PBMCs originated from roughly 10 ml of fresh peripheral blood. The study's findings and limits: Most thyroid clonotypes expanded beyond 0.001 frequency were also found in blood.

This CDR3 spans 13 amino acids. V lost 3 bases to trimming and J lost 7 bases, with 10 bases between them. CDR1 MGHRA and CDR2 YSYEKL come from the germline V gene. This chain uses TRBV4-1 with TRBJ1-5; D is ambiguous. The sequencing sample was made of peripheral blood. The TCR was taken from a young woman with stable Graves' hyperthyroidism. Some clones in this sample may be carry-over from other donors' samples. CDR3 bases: TGCGCCAGCAGCCATCCGGGAAGACAGCCCCAGCATTTT. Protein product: CASSHPGRQPQHF.